This T cell receptor beta chain emerged from a study of beta chain features in type 1 diabetes. Looking at the study overall: Researchers looked at about 110 million sorted cells across all samples.

The trim removed 5 bases at V and 4 bases at J, leaving 4 bases unmatched. The CDR3 totals 14 residues. The germline gives CDR1 SGHTA, CDR2 FQGNSA. A remark on this clone: No antigen is known for it.

Expressed TCRB transcripts were sequenced because the entire RNA isolate underwent reverse transcription. Clones were sequenced by immunoSEQ multiplex PCR, and TCRdb holds only the in-frame ones, with some missing. Among 20,000 to 30,000 clones listed, more than 60% were seen once. Findings and caveats of the study: Sampled from patients, naive, central memory and Treg TCRB repertoires appeared more similar than those sampled from healthy donors.

The sequenced sample was Tregs from blood. The TCR was taken from a woman aged 40 to 50 in good health. The chain couples TRBV7-2 to TRBJ1-4, with TRBD1 matching 7 bases. The CDR3 sequence: CASSPGQFNEKLFF. The CDR3 region has the DNA TGTGCCAGCAGCCCGGGACAGTTTAATGAAAAACTGTTTTTT.